These 27 T cell receptor beta chains were sequenced from one sample in a study of CD8 T cells in ankylosing spondylitis. TCRdb re-called the 5' RACE reads through MiXCR, storing one row per CDR3 protein. The table includes about 36,000 distinct CDR3 sequences, around 6% detected once. Sample: blood, either unsorted or a sorted T cell fraction (not recorded which). The receptors shown here come from a male donor with ankylosing spondylitis or in good health (not recorded which).

This clonotype has ten or more counts. This rearrangement joins TRBV6-1 to TRBJ1-2; D is perhaps TRBD1 (5 bases). The V end lost 6 bases, the J end lost 7 bases, and 18 bases lay between the germline ends. CDR1 and CDR2 (germline): MNHNS, SASEGT. The CDR3 has 14 amino acids. CDR3 in amino acids: CASSLGTAGTGYTF. Here the CDR3 DNA reads TGTGCCAGCAGCCTCGGGACCGCGGGCACTGGCTACACCTTC.

This clonotype was recorded at least ten times. The V call is TRBV10-3, the J call TRBJ2-5; D possibly uses TRBD1 or TRBD2 (6 bases each). Per the germline V gene, CDR1 is ENHRY and CDR2 is SYGVKD. The CDR3 consists of 18 residues. The V gene lost 10 bases and the J gene lost 3 bases, with 30 bases spanning the gap. CDR3 DNA: TGTGCCACCTCCCTCATCACCACGGGTGGGGGGCGAAAAGAGACCCAGTACTTC. This gives the protein CATSLITTGGGRKETQYF.

This clonotype was counted many times. The chain links TRBV18 to TRBJ2-7, with D maybe TRBD2 (7 bases). The CDR3 consists of 14 residues. CDR1 is KGHSH and CDR2 is LQKENI in the germline V gene. Trimming shortened V by 4 bases and J by 6 bases, and 16 bases separated the two germline ends. In DNA, the CDR3 is TGTGCCAGCTCACTTCACAGGGACTACTCCGAGCAGTACTTC. This translates into CASSLHRDYSEQYF.

The rearrangement links TRBV12-3 or TRBV12-4 to TRBJ2-5; D is unresolved. This CDR3 comprises 14 residues. The germline V and J ends were trimmed by 3 bases and 0 bases, with 8 bases remaining between them. CDR3 bases: TGTGCCAGCAGTTTCTCCGGCTACCAAGAGACCCAGTACTTC. It encodes CASSFSGYQETQYF.

This clonotype was counted ten times or more. V usage is TRBV7-8 and J usage is TRBJ1-1, with 8 bases matching TRBD1. The ends lost 4 bases at V and 5 bases at J; junction bases unmatched: 6. CDR3 length equals 14 residues. Germline V CDR1 and CDR2: SGHVS, FQNEAQ. Here the CDR3 DNA reads TGTGCCAGCAGCTCATACAGGGGGGGAACTGAAGCTTTCTTT. Amino acid sequence: CASSSYRGGTEAFF.

J is TRBJ1-3 and V is TRBV4-1; the D is unclear. The CDR3 is 15 residues long. V was pared by 0 bases and J by 0 bases, with 6 bases between. Germline V gene sequence: CDR1 MGHRA, CDR2 YSYEKL. DNA for the CDR3: TGCGCCAGCAGCCAAGATGAGGGCTCTGGAAACACCATATATTTT. Its translation: CASSQDEGSGNTIYF.

This clonotype was counted many times. The chain couples TRBV27 to TRBJ2-7, with a possible D match to TRBD2 (5 bases). The length of the CDR3 is 18 residues. V was cut by 6 bases and J by 3 bases, with 27 bases left in between. In germline, CDR1 is MNHEY, CDR2 SMNVEV (reference sequence). The CDR3 bases are TGTGCCAGCAGCCCCGGACGGGGTTTCAGACTTGGACGCTACGAGCAGTACTTC. Its protein product is CASSPGRGFRLGRYEQYF.

In its sample, this clonotype was seen many times. The chain's CDR3 is CSARGPGLAGSYNEQFF. Here the CDR3 DNA reads TGCAGTGCTAGAGGGCCGGGACTAGCGGGGAGTTACAATGAGCAGTTCTTC. The rearrangement joins TRBV20-1 to TRBJ2-1; 13 bases are shared with TRBD2. The CDR3 sequence is 17 residues long. CDR1 DFQATT and CDR2 SNEGSKA come from the germline V gene (reference sequence). The trim removed 1 base at V and 4 bases at J, leaving 7 bases unmatched.

This clonotype has only one observation. A much larger clone lies one base from this, so it may be a read error. The chain recombines TRBV9 with TRBJ2-1; no firm D call. Germline-derived CDR1 and CDR2 are SGDLS and YYNGEE. The CDR3 spans 14 residues. Trimming cost V 3 bases and J 11 bases, with 18 bases left between them. CDR3 sequence reads: CASSAFAASNQQFF. CDR3 nucleotides: TGTGCCAGCAGCGCCTTCGCGGCATCGAATCAGCAGTTCTTC.

This clonotype was picked up a small number of times. The V gene is TRBV21-1, the J gene TRBJ1-5; the table calls TRBD1, which could not be checked here. TRBV21-1 is termed a pseudogene. The CDR3 is 19 amino acids. The CDR3: CASSKATGQTSYSNQPQHF. In DNA form, the CDR3 reads TGTGCCAGCAGCAAAGCGACGGGACAGACTTCTTATAGCAATCAGCCCCAGCATTTT.

This clonotype was recorded at least ten times. V is TRBV18 and J is TRBJ2-1, with D possibly matching TRBD2 (5 bases). Trimming shortened V by 3 bases and J by 4 bases, and 16 bases separated the two germline ends. Germline V gene lookup returns CDR1 KGHSH and CDR2 LQKENI. The CDR3 totals 16 residues. The CDR3 DNA is TGTGCCAGCTCACCTTCCGCGGGCGGAGTATACAATGAGCAGTTCTTC. Translating gives CASSPSAGGVYNEQFF.

At least ten counts were recorded for this clonotype. V gene TRBV29-1 combines with J gene TRBJ2-6; TRBD1 matches 12 bases. With 4 bases clipped from V and 3 bases from J, the junction kept 4 bases outside the gene matches. Germline V gene data show CDR1 as SQVTM and CDR2 as ANQGSEA. CDR3 length equals 16 residues. CDR3 coding DNA: TGCAGCGTTGCCGGGACAGGGGGCGGTGGGGCCAACGTCCTGACTTTC. Its protein product is CSVAGTGGGGANVLTF. Together with reference TRBV29-1 and TRBJ2-6, the CDR3 gives the full variable domain: SAVISQKPSRDICQRGTSLTIQCQVDSQVTMMFWYRQQPGQSLTLIATANQGSEATYESGFVIDKFPISRPNLTFSTLTVSNMSPEDSSIYLCSVAGTGGGGANVLTFGAGSRLTVL.

This clonotype has at least ten counts. The CDR3 nucleotides are TGTGCCAGCAGCCAAGTTCGAGGTGTAAGCGAAAAACTGTTTTTT. Encoded protein: CASSQVRGVSEKLFF. The rearrangement joins TRBV3-1 to TRBJ1-4; D ambiguous. Germline CDR1 is LGHDT and CDR2 is YNNKEL (reference sequence). The CDR3 extends over 15 amino acids. Trimming left V 1 base short and J 8 bases short, with 14 bases between.

This clonotype was recorded many times. This rearrangement joins TRBV12-3 or TRBV12-4 to TRBJ1-5, with D maybe TRBD1 (5 bases). The CDR3 is 16 amino acids. Trimming stripped 1 base from V and 2 bases from J, with 12 bases between. CDR3 region: CASSLEHGRGNQPQHF. CDR3 nucleotides: TGTGCCAGCAGTTTAGAGCACGGCAGGGGCAATCAGCCCCAGCATTTT.

In this sample, this clonotype turned up many times. The chain recombines TRBV7-9 with TRBJ2-1; tentatively, D is TRBD1 (6 bases). The CDR3 has 14 amino acids. V shed 3 bases and J shed 3 bases, with 9 bases lying between them. Germline lookup yields CDR1 SEHNR and CDR2 FQNEAQ (reference sequence). The CDR3 here is CASSFEGDYNEQFF. CDR3 sequence (DNA): TGTGCCAGCAGCTTCGAGGGGGACTACAATGAGCAGTTCTTC.

This clonotype has at least ten counts. The CDR3 loop is CASSPPFFPYEQYF. In nucleotides, the CDR3 is TGTGCCAGCAGCCCACCTTTTTTTCCCTACGAGCAGTACTTC. This chain connects TRBV13 to TRBJ2-7; D unresolved. Trimming took off 5 bases at V and 2 bases at J, with 13 bases between the two ends. The V gene's germline CDR1 is PRHDT and CDR2 FYEKMQ (reference sequence). The CDR3 totals 14 residues.

J is TRBJ1-3 and V is TRBV5-1; no firm D call. Germline V gene sequence: CDR1 SGHRS, CDR2 YFSETQ. The CDR3 covers 17 residues. V shed 0 bases and J shed 1 base, with 14 bases lying between them. CDR3 residues: CASSLEGSEGSGNTIYF. DNA of the CDR3: TGCGCCAGCAGCTTGGAAGGGTCAGAAGGGTCTGGAAACACCATATATTTT.

This clonotype has a count of ten or more. This chain joins TRBV10-3 and TRBJ2-5; D remains ambiguous. Between the trimmed V and J ends, which lost 8 bases and 1 base, there was a span of 8 bases. CDR3 length: 12 residues. The germline V gene encodes CDR1 ENHRY and CDR2 SYGVKD. The CDR3 DNA follows: TGTGCCATCTCGGCCAGCCAAGAGACCCAGTACTTC. Encoded protein: CAISASQETQYF.

This clonotype was counted at least ten times. The rearrangement links TRBV6-1 to TRBJ2-4; tentative D call: TRBD1 (6 bases). Germline V gene lookup returns CDR1 MNHNS and CDR2 SASEGT. V lost 7 bases and J 2 bases, leaving 12 bases between the germline ends. The CDR3 contains 14 residues. CDR3 loop: CASNEQGTKNIQYF. The DNA for the CDR3 is TGTGCCAGCAACGAACAGGGAACCAAAAACATTCAGTACTTC.

The sample holds many counts of this clonotype. This chain uses TRBV7-6 with TRBJ2-5, with 9 bases aligning to TRBD1. The length of the CDR3 is 14 residues. Germline V CDR1 and CDR2: SGHVS, FNYEAQ. V trimming: 8 bases; J trimming: 4 bases; junction bases outside the gene matches: 8. CDR3 amino acids: CASVDTGGSETQYF. The CDR3 DNA follows: TGTGCCAGCGTCGATACAGGGGGCTCAGAGACCCAGTACTTC. The variable domain in full, completed from reference TRBV7-6 and TRBJ2-5, reads GAGVSQSPRYKVTKRGQDVALRCDPISGHVSLYWYRQALGQGPEFLTYFNYEAQQDKSGLPNDRFSAERPEGSISTLTIQRTEQRDSAMYRCASVDTGGSETQYFGPGTRLLVL.

Judged by abundance, this clonotype is medium-sized. V is TRBV27 and J is TRBJ1-6, with TRBD1 as a possible D gene (5 bases). V lost 2 bases to trimming and J lost 8 bases, with 13 bases between them. The CDR3 is made up of 15 amino acids. Per the germline V gene, CDR1 is MNHEY and CDR2 is SMNVEV (reference sequence). DNA of the CDR3: TGTGCCAGCAGTTTAGGTGCAGGGAGGGATTCACCCCTCCACTTT. Residues: CASSLGAGRDSPLHF.

This clonotype was seen repeatedly, ten times or more. Germline and junction disagree at one end, which may indicate a read error. The rearrangement links TRBV7-7 to TRBJ2-2; perhaps TRBD2 as D (6 bases). The CDR3 has 14 residues. Germline V gene data show CDR1 as SSHAT and CDR2 as FNYEAQ (reference sequence). The CDR3 bases are TGTGCTAGCATTGCGGGCGGGGACACCGGGGAGCTGTTTTTT. This translates into CASIAGGDTGELFF.

About this clonotype: Possible read error: a much larger clone is one base away. The chain links TRBV7-3 to TRBJ1-2, with no clear D. V shed 6 bases and J shed 8 bases, with 19 bases lying between them. This CDR3 is 14 amino acids long. Germline V gene data show CDR1 as SGHTA and CDR2 as FQGTGA. The DNA of the CDR3 is TGTGCCAGCAGTCGGGAAGGCGCGTTAGGAGGCTACACCTTC. It encodes CASSREGALGGYTF.

This clonotype was seen many times. V usage is TRBV14 and J usage is TRBJ1-1, with D tentatively TRBD1 (5 bases). Germline V lookup: CDR1 SGHDN, CDR2 FVKESK. The length of the CDR3 is 14 residues. Trimming shortened V by 2 bases and J by 6 bases, and 13 bases separated the two germline ends. The CDR3 spells CASSQQGLYAEAFF. As DNA, the CDR3 is TGTGCCAGCAGCCAACAGGGTCTGTACGCTGAAGCTTTCTTT.

This clonotype has ten or more counts. V gene TRBV2 combines with J gene TRBJ1-6; TRBD1 agrees at 8 bases. Trimming removed 6 bases from V and 7 bases from J; junction bases left unmatched: 8. The CDR3 contains 15 residues. Germline CDR1 and CDR2: SNHLY and FYNNEI. The CDR3 loop reads CASSLNQGANSPLHF. The CDR3 DNA sequence: TGTGCCAGCAGCCTTAATCAGGGGGCAAATTCACCCCTCCACTTT.

This chain connects TRBV27 to TRBJ1-5, with 7 bases that match TRBD1. The CDR3 spans 14 residues. Looked up from germline, CDR1 is MNHEY and CDR2 is SMNVEV (reference sequence). Trimming cost V 8 bases and J 4 bases; bases outside gene matches: 8. The CDR3 bases are TGTGCCAGCGACTCGACAGGGCAAAATCAGCCCCAGCATTTT. Protein product: CASDSTGQNQPQHF.

This clonotype appeared many times. The rearrangement uses TRBV4-3 and TRBJ1-1; D not resolved. Germline V gene sequence: CDR1 LGHNA, CDR2 YSLEER. The CDR3 has 15 residues. Trimming took off 0 bases at V and 1 base at J, with 9 bases between the two ends. CDR3 sequence reads: CASSQDSDANTEAFF. The CDR3 coding sequence is TGCGCCAGCAGCCAAGATTCGGACGCGAACACTGAAGCTTTCTTT.